Only a few counts were recorded for the clone carrying this T cell receptor beta chain. Its target is not known. This specimen comes from a study of beta chain features in type 1 diabetes. Study observations and caveats: There were fewer insertions and more deletions at the VDJ junctions of type 1 diabetes patients.

Purity (above 98%) was reached by all sorted populations. The ends lost 2 bases at V and 4 bases at J; junction bases unmatched: 6. Germline V CDR1 and CDR2: SNHLY, FYNNEI. The CDR3 consists of 15 residues. Every bit of the isolated RNA underwent reverse transcription, so sequencing read expressed TCRB transcripts. Approximately 4 million reads on average were seen across naive, central memory and regulatory T cell samples. Some clones are missing from TCRdb's copy, which holds only in-frame ones; the method was immunoSEQ multiplex PCR. The sample yields 130,000 to 150,000 clones, about a tenth seen once.

Sequenced: central memory CD4+ T cells from blood. The rearrangement links TRBV2 to TRBJ2-7, with 9 nucleotides matching TRBD1. This TCR was sampled from a man aged 18 to 29 in good health. Here the CDR3 DNA reads TGTGCCAGCAGTGAACGGACAGGGGTTAGGTACGAGCAGTACTTC. This sequence encodes CASSERTGVRYEQYF.